A selection of T cell receptor beta chains follows, all from one sample in a study of cytomegalovirus exposure and HLA in healthy donors. Some clones are missing from TCRdb's copy, which holds only in-frame ones; the method was immunoSEQ multiplex PCR. The table has about 170,000 clones, 79% seen once. The sequenced sample was PBMCs. These receptors came from a woman in her 50s in good health and CMV-seronegative. CDR3s include the opening cysteine and the closing phenylalanine or tryptophan. The D gene is left open where the match is weak. A row's size may be missing; if present it is once, few, many or a size class.

TRBJ1-1 | TRBD1 | - | TRBV5-1 | TGCGCCAGCAGCTGGGACAGCAGGAACACTGAAGCTTTCTTT | CASSWDSRNTEAFF
TRBJ1-1 | - | - | TRBV28 | TGTGCCAGCAGGAGCGGGGACACTGAAGCTTTCTTT | CASRSGDTEAFF
TRBJ2-5 | - | - | TRBV18 | TGTGCCAGCTCACCGTACTTGGGGGGGCGACGGGGAGAGACCCAGTACTTC | CASSPYLGGRRGETQYF
TRBJ1-3 | - | - | TRBV25-1 | TGTGCCAGCACAGTCTCAACCGTCTCTGGAAACACCATATATTTT | CASTVSTVSGNTIYF
TRBJ1-1 | TRBD1 | - | TRBV4-1 | TGCGCCAGCAGCCACCCGGGACAGGGCACTGAAGCTTTCTTT | CASSHPGQGTEAFF
TRBJ1-1 | TRBD1 | - | TRBV5-1 | TGCGCCAGCAGACCTGGGACAGGGGCGGCTGAAGCTTTCTTT | CASRPGTGAAEAFF
TRBJ1-5 | TRBD1 | - | TRBV2 | TGTGCCAGCCGGGACAGGTATCAGCCCCAGCATTTT | CASRDRYQPQHF
TRBJ2-3 | - | - | TRBV15 | TGTGCCACCAGCAGAGAGCGCCAGCGTAGCACAGATACGCAGTATTTT | CATSRERQRSTDTQYF
TRBJ1-2 | - | - | TRBV5-1 | TGCGCCAGCCGATGGACTGAGAACTATGGCTACACCTTC | CASRWTENYGYTF
TRBJ2-6 | TRBD2 | - | TRBV5-6 | TGTGCCAGCAGCGCGGGACTAGCGAGTTTATCTGGGGCCAACGTCCTGACTTTC | CASSAGLASLSGANVLTF
TRBJ1-2 | TRBD1 | once | TRBV28 | TGTGCCAGCAGTTTTTCAGGGGGAGAGGGCTACACCTTC | CASSFSGGEGYTF
TRBJ2-7 | - | few | TRBV7-3 | TGTGCCAGCAGCTTAGGCGGGGATTACGAGCAGTACTTC | CASSLGGDYEQYF
TRBJ1-5 | - | few | TRBV19 | TGTGCCAGTAGCTCGACTAAACAGGGTCGGCCCCAGCATTTT | CASSSTKQGRPQHF
TRBJ1-2 | TRBD1 | - | TRBV7-8 | TGTGCCAGCAGCTTAGCCGACAGGGCTCTTAACTATGGCTACACCTTC | CASSLADRALNYGYTF
TRBJ1-6 | TRBD1 | once | TRBV18 | TGTGCCAGCTCACCCCAGGGGGAGTCCTATAATTCACCCCTCCACTTT | CASSPQGESYNSPLHF
TRBJ1-4 | - | - | TRBV2 | TGTGCCAGCAGTGAAGTGCGGCGAGGAGAAAAACTGTTTTTT | CASSEVRRGEKLFF
TRBJ2-4 | TRBD2 | - | TRBV23-1 | TGCGCCAGCAGTCAATCGACTAGCGGGAGGGCCTGGACCAAAAACATTCAGTACTTC | CASSQSTSGRAWTKNIQYF
TRBJ2-1 | TRBD2 | - | TRBV5-1 | TGCGCCAGCAGCCCGACTAGCGGGCCCTACAATGAGCAGTTCTTC | CASSPTSGPYNEQFF
TRBJ1-4 | TRBD1 | - | TRBV19 | TGTGCCAGTAGTGTACAGGGGGCGTCAACTAATGAAAAACTGTTTTTT | CASSVQGASTNEKLFF
TRBJ2-7 | TRBD2 | - | TRBV7-2 | TGTGCCAGCAGCTCTCAGACTAGCGGGAGCCACGAGCAGTACTTC | CASSSQTSGSHEQYF
TRBJ2-5 | TRBD1 | - | TRBV23-1 | TGCGCCAGCAGTTTCAACCGGGACAGGGGGAAGACCCAGTACTTC | CASSFNRDRGKTQYF
TRBJ2-1 | TRBD2 | - | TRBV7-8 | TGTGCCAGCAGTTCGGGACTAGCGGGAGGCCCCTCCTACAATGAGCAGTTCTTC | CASSSGLAGGPSYNEQFF
TRBJ2-1 | TRBD2 | - | TRBV28 | TGTGCCAGCAGTTCCATGCTAGCGGGGGACTACAATGAGCAGTTCTTC | CASSSMLAGDYNEQFF
TRBJ1-5 | TRBD1 | - | TRBV28 | TGTGCCAGCAGTTCACTAACCGTACAGGGGGTCAATCAGCCCCAGCATTTT | CASSSLTVQGVNQPQHF
TRBJ1-5 | - | - | TRBV10-3 | TGTGCCATCAGTGAAACAGAAAGCAATCAGCCCCAGCATTTT | CAISETESNQPQHF
TRBJ2-3 | TRBD2 | - | TRBV28 | TGTGCCAGCTCCCTCGCCGGGGCGGGGGTACAAGATACGCAGTATTTT | CASSLAGAGVQDTQYF
TRBJ2-2 | - | - | TRBV9 | TGTGCCAGCAGCGTAGGGAGTCGAATCACCGGGGAGCTGTTTTTT | CASSVGSRITGELFF
TRBJ2-5 | TRBD2 | once | TRBV5-6 | TGTGCCAGCAGCTTACTAGCGGGAGGCCGGTACCAAGAGACCCAGTACTTC | CASSLLAGGRYQETQYF
TRBJ1-6 | - | - | TRBV30 | TGTGCCTGGAGTGTAGAGAACAGTTATAATTCACCCCTCCACTTT | CAWSVENSYNSPLHF
TRBJ2-1 | TRBD2 | - | TRBV19 | TGTGCCAGTAGCCGCACTAGCGGGGGGTACAATGAGCAGTTCTTC | CASSRTSGGYNEQFF
TRBJ1-1 | - | - | TRBV27 | TGTGCCAGCAGTTTCGGACTTTTGAACACTGAAGCTTTCTTT | CASSFGLLNTEAFF
TRBJ1-3 | TRBD1 | few | TRBV28 | TGTGCCAGCAGCGAACAGGGGGCAGGAAAAGGAAACACCATATATTTT | CASSEQGAGKGNTIYF
TRBJ2-6 | - | few | TRBV7-8 | TGTGCCAGCAGCCGTGTCTCTGGGGCCAACGTCCTGACTTTC | CASSRVSGANVLTF
TRBJ2-7 | - | - | TRBV5-1 | TGCGCCAGCAGTTCTACACCCACGGGGGAGCAGTACTTC | CASSSTPTGEQYF
TRBJ2-2 | TRBD2 | - | TRBV9 | TGTGCCAGCAGCGTTTCACTAGCGGGTAGCACCGGGGAGCTGTTTTTT | CASSVSLAGSTGELFF
TRBJ1-2 | - | - | TRBV18 | TGTGCCAGCTCACCACCGGAGACGGTGACCTATGGCTACACCTTC | CASSPPETVTYGYTF
TRBJ2-7 | TRBD2 | - | TRBV14 | TGTGCCAGCAGCCAAACTAGCGGGATTCCCAACGAGCAGTACTTC | CASSQTSGIPNEQYF
TRBJ2-7 | TRBD1 | - | TRBV15 | TGTGCCACCAGATCAGGGGGCCTCTACGAGCAGTACTTC | CATRSGGLYEQYF
TRBJ1-2 | - | - | TRBV27 | TGTGCCAGCAGTTTACAGGGTGGCGACTATGGCTACACCTTC | CASSLQGGDYGYTF
TRBJ1-1 | - | - | TRBV29-1 | TGCAGCGTTGTCCCTACAGGCACTGAAGCTTTCTTT | CSVVPTGTEAFF
TRBJ1-2 | TRBD1 | - | TRBV13 | TGTGCCAGCAGCCGACAGGGGGCCACGGGCTACACCTTC | CASSRQGATGYTF
TRBJ2-7 | TRBD1 | - | TRBV6-1 | TGTGCCAGCAATCTGCACGGACAGGGCCCCTACGAGCAGTACTTC | CASNLHGQGPYEQYF
TRBJ2-1 | - | once | TRBV9 | TGTGCCAGCAGCCCGGCAGGGGTGGGGAATGAGCAGTTCTTC | CASSPAGVGNEQFF
TRBJ2-6 | - | few | TRBV6-5 | TGTGCCAGCATTCGTCCCTCTGGGGCCAACGTCCTGACTTTC | CASIRPSGANVLTF
TRBJ2-7 | - | - | TRBV14 | TGTGCCAGCAGCCAGACTCGATTAACCTACGAGCAGTACTTC | CASSQTRLTYEQYF
TRBJ1-6 | - | once | TRBV27 | TGTGCCAGCCGGAGCTCCTATAATTCCCCCCTCCACTTT | CASRSSYNSPLHF